The 18 T cell receptor beta chains presented below share a single source sample, sequenced in a study of OX40 agonist ivuxolimab in advanced cancers. Clones were read by immunoSEQ multiplex PCR, and TCRdb kept only the in-frame ones, dropping some. The repertoire holds some 100,000 clones, with approximately 90% as singletons. The sample consisted of CD4+ or CD8+ T cells sorted from blood, taken in a trial of the OX40 agonist ivuxolimab. These receptors all stem from an adult with an advanced solid tumor such as melanoma, head and neck, liver or kidney cancer.

V is TRBV7-2 and J is TRBJ1-5; unclear D gene. The CDR3 runs to 15 residues. V was clipped by 2 bases and J by 2 bases, with 10 bases between them. The V gene's germline CDR1 is SGHTA and CDR2 FQGNSA. CDR3 amino acids: CASSLQPAGNQPQHF. The CDR3 DNA reads as TGTGCCAGCAGCTTACAGCCGGCGGGCAATCAGCCCCAGCATTTT.

The gene calls are TRBV5-1 and TRBJ2-3; D call uncertain. Between the trimmed V and J ends, which lost 0 bases and 5 bases, there was a span of 10 bases. The CDR3 runs to 14 residues. Germline-derived CDR1 and CDR2 are SGHRS and YFSETQ. The CDR3, as DNA: TGCGCCAGCAGCTTGGACACTCCTCGAGATACGCAGTATTTT. This gives the protein CASSLDTPRDTQYF.

This clone appeared a few times. V gene TRBV2 combines with J gene TRBJ2-3; D uncertain. CDR3 length equals 13 residues. Trimming pared 6 bases from V and 7 bases from J, leaving 14 bases between. Germline V gene sequence: CDR1 SNHLY, CDR2 FYNNEI. CDR3 in DNA: TGTGCCAGCAGGGAGCTGGCCCTTTATACGCAGTATTTT. Translating it yields CASRELALYTQYF.

This clone was seen only once. The chain carries TRBV5-1 and TRBJ2-3; 8 bases fit TRBD2. V lost 4 bases to trimming and J lost 1 base; unmatched junction nucleotides: 8. The CDR3 is made up of 16 amino acids. Per germline, CDR1 SGHRS and CDR2 YFSETQ. This chain's CDR3 is CASSPGGTRGTDTQYF. The CDR3 nucleotides are TGCGCCAGCAGCCCCGGCGGGACTAGGGGCACAGATACGCAGTATTTT.

The chain combines TRBV5-6 with TRBJ1-3; possibly TRBD1 for D (5 bases). The germline V gene has CDR1 SGHDT and CDR2 YYEEEE. The CDR3 runs 15 residues. Trimming shortened V by 4 bases and J by 1 base, and 12 bases separated the two germline ends. Here the CDR3 DNA reads TGTGCCAGCAGCCCATCGTGGGGGTCTGGAAACACCATATATTTT. Translating gives CASSPSWGSGNTIYF.

The chain recombines TRBV5-1 with TRBJ2-1; 9 bases map to TRBD2. J gave up 0 bases and V 3 bases, and 4 bases lay outside the gene matches. The CDR3 has 16 residues. Germline assignment: CDR1 SGHRS and CDR2 YFSETQ. CDR3 sequence: CASSSNSGSSYNEQFF. The CDR3, as DNA: TGCGCCAGCAGCTCCAATAGCGGGAGCTCCTACAATGAGCAGTTCTTC.

The chain uses TRBV9 and TRBJ1-1, with a tentative D call TRBD1 (5 bases). This CDR3 is built from 15 residues. Trimming stripped 0 bases from V and 7 bases from J, with 16 bases between. CDR1 is SGDLS and CDR2 is YYNGEE in the germline V gene. In DNA form, the CDR3 reads TGTGCCAGCAGCGTAGGGGGGGGGTGGGCCGATGAAGCTTTCTTT. As protein: CASSVGGGWADEAFF.

The rearrangement uses TRBV2 and TRBJ2-3, with 10 bases aligning to TRBD2. V was pared by 6 bases and J by 0 bases, with 3 bases of the junction left unmatched. CDR3 length equals 15 residues. Germline CDR1 is SNHLY and CDR2 is FYNNEI. In nucleotides, the CDR3 is TGTGCCAGCAGGGAACTAGCGGGAAGCACAGATACGCAGTATTTT. Protein product: CASRELAGSTDTQYF. Complete variable domain (other parts from reference TRBV2 and TRBJ2-3): EPEVTQTPSHQVTQMGQEVILRCVPISNHLYFYWYRQILGQKVEFLVSFYNNEISEKSEIFDDQFSVERPDGSNFTLKIRSTKLEDSAMYFCASRELAGSTDTQYFGPGTRLTVL.

The chain uses TRBV5-4 and TRBJ1-1, with D uncertain. The germline V gene encodes CDR1 SGHNT and CDR2 YYREEE (reference sequence). The V end lost 1 base, the J end lost 0 bases, and 7 bases lay between the germline ends. The CDR3 runs 14 residues. Here the CDR3 DNA reads TGTGCCAGCAGCTTGAAGGGTATGAACACTGAAGCTTTCTTT. Amino acids: CASSLKGMNTEAFF.

The chain combines TRBV10-3 with TRBJ2-7; TRBD2 agrees at 8 bases. V lost 2 bases and J lost 3; bases outside the gene matches: 0. Germline lookup yields CDR1 ENHRY and CDR2 SYGVKD. This CDR3 spans 13 amino acids. The CDR3 region is CAISERGGYEQYF. The DNA of the CDR3 is TGTGCCATCAGTGAGCGGGGGGGCTACGAGCAGTACTTC.

The chain has TRBV7-2 and TRBJ2-2, with no clear D. V lost 2 bases, J lost 4 bases, and 8 bases lay in between. The CDR3 consists of 14 residues. Per the germline V gene, CDR1 is SGHTA and CDR2 is FQGNSA. CDR3 protein: CASSLKHGTGELFF. CDR3 DNA sequence: TGTGCCAGCAGCTTAAAGCATGGCACCGGGGAGCTGTTTTTT.

This chain joins TRBV7-9 and TRBJ2-3, with D tentatively TRBD1 or TRBD2 (5 bases each). CDR1 is SEHNR and CDR2 is FQNEAQ in the germline V gene (reference sequence). The V end lost 3 bases, the J end lost 2 bases, and 9 bases lay between the germline ends. The CDR3 loop spans 14 amino acids. CDR3 region: CASSFGAITDTQYF. The DNA of the CDR3 is TGTGCCAGCAGCTTCGGGGCAATCACAGATACGCAGTATTTT.

This clone has only one observation. V gene TRBV14 combines with J gene TRBJ2-7; TRBD2 matches at 10 bases. The CDR3 has 12 amino acids. The J segment lost 12 bases and the V segment lost 6 bases, leaving 8 bases of the junction unmatched. CDR1 is SGHDN, CDR2 FVKESK, per germline. Written as DNA, the CDR3 is TGTGCCAGCAGTCGCTCTAGCGGGAGTCGGTACTTC. Translating gives CASSRSSGSRYF.

The V call is TRBV7-8, the J call TRBJ2-7; D perhaps matches TRBD1 (5 bases). CDR1 SGHVS and CDR2 FQNEAQ come from the germline V gene. The V and J ends lost 1 base and 3 bases respectively, with 10 bases between them. The CDR3 length is 14 residues. CDR3 DNA sequence: TGTGCCAGCAGCTTAGGCTCGACAGACTACGAGCAGTACTTC. It yields the protein CASSLGSTDYEQYF.

V and J are TRBV30 and TRBJ2-7, with D possibly matching TRBD2 (6 bases). Per germline, CDR1 GTSNPN and CDR2 SVGIG (reference sequence). The CDR3 extends over 15 amino acids. V was cut by 3 bases and J by 7 bases, with 22 bases left in between. CDR3 nucleotides: TGTGCCTGGAGCTGGATCGGAGGGCCTGTGAAGGAGCAGTACTTC. Translating it yields CAWSWIGGPVKEQYF.

This clone has a handful of counts. This chain connects TRBV7-2 to TRBJ1-4; D ambiguous. V was shortened by 5 bases and J by 5 bases, with 15 bases between the two germline ends. The CDR3 consists of 15 residues. Per germline, CDR1 SGHTA and CDR2 FQGNSA. The CDR3 sequence is CASSPFRGMNEKLFF. CDR3 nucleotides: TGTGCCAGCAGCCCCTTCCGGGGTATGAATGAAAAACTGTTTTTT.

The rearrangement links TRBV9 to TRBJ2-3; D gene unclear. CDR1 is SGDLS, CDR2 YYNGEE, per germline. This CDR3 region has 14 residues. The V gene lost 4 bases and the J gene lost 0 bases, with 9 bases spanning the gap. The CDR3 coding sequence is TGTGCCAGCAGCTTAAGAGTTAGCACAGATACGCAGTATTTT. Translating it yields CASSLRVSTDTQYF.

This clone was counted only a few times. This sequence joins TRBV5-7 and TRBJ2-7, with 9 bases fitting TRBD2. TRBV5-7 is placed among ORFs of uncertain function. J lost 3 bases, V lost 2 bases, and 9 bases had no gene match. The CDR3 covers 16 residues. In nucleotides, the CDR3 is TGTGCCAGCAGCTTATACCAGCGGGAGGATAGCTACGAGCAGTACTTC. Its protein product is CASSLYQREDSYEQYF.